The 3 T cell receptor beta chains below were found in one sample sequenced in a study of cytomegalovirus exposure and HLA in healthy donors. 13 Jbeta primers and 60 Vbeta primers were used for the PCR. Only in-frame clones appear in the TCRdb table, and some are missing; sequencing was by immunoSEQ multiplex PCR. The table lists 200,000 to 250,000 clones, over 60% of them singletons. Sequences were obtained from PBMCs. The receptors here all came from a man between 18 and 35 years old in good health and CMV-seronegative.

This clone appeared a few times. V and J are TRBV6-1 and TRBJ2-5; TRBD2 matches at 15 bases. V lost 8 bases to trimming and J lost 5 bases; unmatched junction nucleotides: 3. In germline, CDR1 is MNHNS, CDR2 SASEGT. This CDR3 has 14 residues. CDR3 amino acids: CASLGLAGGETQYF. Here the CDR3 DNA reads TGTGCCAGCCTGGGACTAGCGGGAGGTGAGACCCAGTACTTC.

The rearrangement links TRBV7-9 to TRBJ2-3; unclear D gene. V shed 3 bases and J shed 6 bases, with 13 bases lying between them. Germline lookup yields CDR1 SEHNR and CDR2 FQNEAQ (reference sequence). CDR3 length: 14 residues. The DNA for the CDR3 is TGTGCCAGCAGCTTCTTGGGCCTCCGGGATACGCAGTATTTT. Translation gives CASSFLGLRDTQYF.

The chain uses TRBV6-5 and TRBJ2-7; D is unclear. The CDR3 covers 15 residues. Germline V lookup: CDR1 MNHEY, CDR2 SVGAGI. The V end lost 0 bases, the J end lost 0 bases, and 9 bases lay between the germline ends. CDR3 region: CASSYSVHPSYEQYF. DNA for the CDR3: TGTGCCAGCAGTTACTCGGTACATCCCTCCTACGAGCAGTACTTC.